The present TCR beta chain was sequenced within a study of cytomegalovirus exposure and HLA in healthy donors (dated by TCRdb to about 2017). Context from the whole study: According to an earlier analysis of a few hundred of the donors, about 179 million T cells yielded roughly 110 million unique TCR beta sequences and around 300 Gb of sequence data. Roughly 320 gigabases of sequencing data and around 80 million unique TCR sequences made up an early release that covered nearly 650 HLA-typed donors. Among the roughly 370 genotyped donors, around 81% belonged to the genetic ancestry cluster associated with self-reported Caucasian donors. The study aimed to test whether signatures of past pathogen exposure could be identified by cataloging public T cell receptors. Using immunosequencing, the study profiled T cell repertoires from around 670 subjects and related those repertoires to cytomegalovirus serostatus. Besides the first cohort of 550 to 750 subjects, a separate validation cohort made up of over 100 different subjects was used. High-throughput TCR immunosequencing, statistical association of individual TCRs with disease status, and machine learning were combined to predict cytomegalovirus infection status. In a later analysis, previously published TCR beta repertoires from 670 or so donors were re-analyzed and high-resolution HLA genotyping was added so that TCR occurrence patterns could be studied. The later analysis used no new phenotypic data to find candidate immune exposures, relying instead on TCR beta sequences and their occurrence across donors. An earlier analysis of more than 450 of the donors used high-throughput TCR beta sequencing to judge whether each TCR beta V gene segment behaved as functional or pseudogenic. Alongside the repertoire data, information on donor age, sex, ethnicity and CMV serostatus was compiled. In a later genetic analysis, genome-wide SNP genotypes for 398 of the 666 donors were used, and that subset was treated as a discovery cohort. Every repertoire in the discovery cohort had been generated on one and the same sequencing platform. Class I and class II HLA loci were covered by the typing at four-digit resolution. Typing coverage varied by locus: roughly 620-640 donors for A, B, C, DRB1 and DQB1; approximately 560 for DQA1; more than 600 for DPA1; 450 to 480 for DPB1. Several DR-DQ haplotypes were treated as single units for association and clustering because of strong linkage in the cohort. Among 300 to 500 genotyped donors of the cohort, an average of around 220,000 unique TCR beta nucleotide sequences was sequenced per donor, of which about 19% were non-productive.

On this clone: The clone's antigen remains unknown. No clone much larger than this one lies a single base away; base qualities are absent.

Receptor libraries were prepared by the immunoSEQ multiplex PCR assay. For the multiplex PCR, a mixture combining 60 forward primers for TCR Vbeta segments and 13 reverse primers for TCR Jbeta segments was used. Amplification of the CDR3 region of rearranged TCR beta genes was performed with a multiplex PCR assay on genomic DNA. Amplified TCR beta libraries were sequenced as 87-base-pair reads on the Illumina HiSeq System. The paper's data handling went like this. A later analysis tallied around 80 million unique TCR beta chains across the 666 repertoires, and roughly 11 million of those chains were shared by two or more donors. Raw reads were error-corrected and collapsed into unique sequences by a nearest-neighbor algorithm in which closely related sequences were merged to remove PCR and sequencing errors. CDR3 sequences were aligned to IMGT reference sequences to assign V, D and J gene segments. Each retained sequence needed at least a six-nucleotide match to both a V gene segment and a J gene segment. A rearrangement counted as productive if the CDR3 had no stop codons and remained in frame with V and J, and every other rearrangement counted as non-productive. Following IMGT convention, CDR3 was defined as the stretch from the second conserved V-encoded cysteine to the conserved J-encoded phenylalanine. Sequences without an unambiguous match to a single V gene segment were excluded from the earlier analysis of a few hundred of the donors. In an earlier analysis of around 590 of the donors, a V segment was called functional when productive rearrangements were above 56.7%, and segregating when the standard deviation between donors exceeded 5%. A statistical classification framework was built to diagnose cytomegalovirus status from the catalog of TCR beta chain sequences. In a later analysis, V and J genes were assigned by comparing TCR nucleotide sequences against IMGT/GENE-DB human TR gene sequences. In a later analysis, CDR3 sequences and most-parsimonious VDJ recombination scenarios were assigned using the TCRdist pipeline. In a later analysis, every TCR beta chain was defined by the combination of its CDR3 amino acid sequence and its V-gene family, and reads without a unique V-gene family were dropped. In a later analysis, a few hundred highly shared, low-generation-probability nucleotide sequences were removed to address suspected cross-contamination and a sequencing artifact. A later analysis calculated a clonal expansion index for each public chain from normalized within-repertoire ranks of inferred template counts. Generation probabilities in a later analysis came from a VDJ recombination model fitted to out-of-frame rearrangements, and those results were checked against IGoR. In a later analysis, hypergeometric tests were used to score TCR-TCR, TCR-HLA and TCR-CMV co-occurrence, with a repertoire-size bias correction applied to TCR pairs. A later analysis estimated false discovery rates by permuting HLA or CMV assignments 20 times. A later analysis grouped co-occurring TCRs with DBSCAN, adding TCRdist sequence similarity when clustering within HLA-allele-positive subsets. Repertoires with fewer than 30,000 or more than 120,000 public chains were left out of co-occurrence clustering, as were five repertoires with anomalous nucleotide sharing. This is the immuneACCESS table as TCRdb keeps it, with only in-frame sequences that have V and J called. A part of the clones is gone; compared with another copy, unresolved V genes explain less than half, and the rest is unexplained. D and trimming come from the DNA, and the V and J calls and clone size come from that table. The sample table records about 200,000 clones; about 79% of these occur just once. Clones ranked in the top ten supply approximately 2% of the sample.

The cohort consisted of hundreds of healthy bone marrow donors. At the time of sampling, all cohort members were nominally healthy, though unrecorded immune exposures were likely present. The donor was CMV seronegative and belonged to the group of 352 seronegative cohort members. Every donor gave a peripheral blood sample, and the peripheral blood mononuclear cells from that sample were used for TCR beta sequencing. Genomic DNA was extracted from the blood cell samples with the Qiagen DNeasy Blood Extraction Kit. The CDR3 spans 15 residues, from the cysteine through the phenylalanine. The retained sequence is limited to the CDR3, 45 bases, with the frame set at the first base. CDR1 MDHEN and CDR2 SYDVKM are derived from the germline V gene. V has 6 bases trimmed and J has 9 bases trimmed; junction bases matching no gene number 14. The investigation overall reported the following: Only TCR beta chains were sequenced in this cohort, and the absence of alpha or paired-chain data limited detectable features. A later genetic analysis reported fewer N-insertions in productive TCRs among donors in an Asian-associated ancestry cluster than the roughly 700-donor mean. The presence/absence analyses assumed that sequencing depth was roughly uniform across donors, and that assumption may not be true. In an earlier analysis of under 600 of the donors, most TCR beta V segments were observed in productive rearrangements about 87% or about 30% of the time, broadly matching IMGT annotations. HLA typing was unavailable for some donors at each locus, so association tests used only the typed subset. The 87-base-pair reads could not distinguish some IMGT-functional V segments, including TRBV6-2 and TRBV6-3, so those segments were excluded. In a later analysis, TCR association rates were found to vary across HLA loci, with the most associated TCRs seen for DRB1 alleles and the fewest for HLA-C alleles. Specific HLA alleles were associated with 15,000 to 20,000 TCR beta sequences at a false discovery rate of 0.05 in a later analysis. A further reported finding was that TCR beta sequences accurately predicted the HLA-A and HLA-B alleles for most subjects in the first cohort. It was suggested by the authors that the approach could potentially be generalized to other disease states and immunological phenotypes. CMV serostatus was the only immune exposure information available for the cohort. Linkage disequilibrium might explain the correlated functional status among segregating V segments, but an unknown experimental factor could not be excluded. The study listed 164 TCR beta chains as associated with cytomegalovirus. An association between a missense DCLRE1C variant and V-gene and J-gene trimming of TCR beta chains was found in a later genetic analysis and replicated in an independent cohort. Because counts were too low, 15 to 20 rarely observed V segments, including chromosome 9 orphons, were left out of the earlier analysis of some 600 of the donors. In a later analysis, HLA-associated TCR beta chains were found to be more clonally expanded and to have lower generation probabilities than equally common non-associated chains. Several of the top co-occurrence clusters appeared to be linked to parvovirus B19, influenza, CMV and Epstein-Barr virus, according to a later analysis. The classifier was reported to diagnose cytomegalovirus status with high specificity and sensitivity in both the original cohort and the validation cohort. A group of highly shared sequence variants was considered likely to be a technical artifact of the sequencing pipeline. Across donors, most TCR sequences were observed very rarely, whereas some public TCRs were present in many individuals. When HLA alleles, especially DR and DQ, strongly co-occurred, TCR associations were difficult to assign to individual alleles. A few of the identified cytomegalovirus-associated TCR beta chains were confirmed in vitro to be specific for cytomegalovirus antigens. A later analysis found that most CMV-associated TCR beta chains appeared HLA-restricted, with HLA associations seemingly driven largely by CMV exposure.

The chain links TRBV28 with TRBJ2-4, and TRBD1 aligns with 7 junction nucleotides. The receptor was isolated from a male donor in good health and CMV-seronegative. Sequencing used PBMCs. The CDR3 sequence is CASRPTGTQGVIQYF. The bases read TGTGCCAGCAGACCAACAGGCACCCAGGGGGTCATTCAGTACTTC.